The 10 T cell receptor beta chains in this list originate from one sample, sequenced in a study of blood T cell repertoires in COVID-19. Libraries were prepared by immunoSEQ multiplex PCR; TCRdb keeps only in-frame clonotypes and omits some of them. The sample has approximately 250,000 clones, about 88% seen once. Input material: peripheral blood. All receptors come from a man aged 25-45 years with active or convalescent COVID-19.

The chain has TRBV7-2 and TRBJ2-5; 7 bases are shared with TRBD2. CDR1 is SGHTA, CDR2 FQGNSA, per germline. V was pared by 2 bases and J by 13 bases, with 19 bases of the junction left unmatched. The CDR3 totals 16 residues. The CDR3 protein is CASSLSGVGVSGARYF. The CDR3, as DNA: TGTGCCAGCAGCTTATCGGGCGTGGGTGTGAGCGGGGCGAGGTACTTC.

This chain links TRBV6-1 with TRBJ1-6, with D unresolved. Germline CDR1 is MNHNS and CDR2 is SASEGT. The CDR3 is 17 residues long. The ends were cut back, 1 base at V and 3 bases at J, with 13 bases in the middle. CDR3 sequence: CASSEGVRLVYNSPLHF. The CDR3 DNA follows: TGTGCCAGCAGTGAAGGGGTCAGACTGGTCTATAATTCACCCCTCCACTTT.

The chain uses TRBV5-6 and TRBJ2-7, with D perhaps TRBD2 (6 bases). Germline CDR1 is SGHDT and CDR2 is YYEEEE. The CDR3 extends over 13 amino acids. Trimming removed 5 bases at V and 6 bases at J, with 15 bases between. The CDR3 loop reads CASRLAGFGEQYF. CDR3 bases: TGTGCCAGCAGACTAGCAGGATTCGGCGAGCAGTACTTC.

The CDR3 reads CAWAETGHYGYTF. CDR3 nucleotides: TGTGCCTGGGCGGAGACAGGGCACTATGGCTACACCTTC. The chain uses TRBV30 and TRBJ1-2; 7 positions agree with TRBD1. V lost 5 bases to trimming and J lost 3 bases; unmatched junction nucleotides: 6. The CDR3 spans 13 residues. Germline V gene lookup returns CDR1 GTSNPN and CDR2 SVGIG (reference sequence).

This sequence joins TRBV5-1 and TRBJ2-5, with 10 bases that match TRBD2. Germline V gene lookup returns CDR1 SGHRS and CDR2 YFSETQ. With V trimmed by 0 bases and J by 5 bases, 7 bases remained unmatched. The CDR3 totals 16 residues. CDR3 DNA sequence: TGCGCCAGCAGCTTGGCCAGCGGGGGGGCCCGGGAGACCCAGTACTTC. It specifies CASSLASGGARETQYF.

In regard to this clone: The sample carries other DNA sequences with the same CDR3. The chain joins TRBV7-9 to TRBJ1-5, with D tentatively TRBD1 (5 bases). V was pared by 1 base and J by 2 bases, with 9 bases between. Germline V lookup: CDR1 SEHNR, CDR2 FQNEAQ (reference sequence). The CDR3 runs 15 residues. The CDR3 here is CASSLGAGGNQPQHF. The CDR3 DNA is TGTGCCAGCAGCTTAGGGGCGGGGGGCAATCAGCCCCAGCATTTT.

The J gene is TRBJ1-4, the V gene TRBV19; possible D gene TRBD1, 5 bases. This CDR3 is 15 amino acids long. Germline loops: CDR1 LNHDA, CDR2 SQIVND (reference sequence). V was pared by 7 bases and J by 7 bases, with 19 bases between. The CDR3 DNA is TGTGCCAGTACCGCTCGGGGGTCAGCTTCTGAAAAACTGTTTTTT. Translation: CASTARGSASEKLFF.

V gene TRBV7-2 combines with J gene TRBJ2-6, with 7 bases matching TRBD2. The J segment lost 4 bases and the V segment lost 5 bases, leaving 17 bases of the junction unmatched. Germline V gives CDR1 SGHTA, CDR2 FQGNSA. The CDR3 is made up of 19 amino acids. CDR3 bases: TGTGCCAGCAGCCTTCGGGAGGTCGGGGGTTTGGGAGGGGCCAACGTCCTGACTTTC. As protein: CASSLREVGGLGGANVLTF.

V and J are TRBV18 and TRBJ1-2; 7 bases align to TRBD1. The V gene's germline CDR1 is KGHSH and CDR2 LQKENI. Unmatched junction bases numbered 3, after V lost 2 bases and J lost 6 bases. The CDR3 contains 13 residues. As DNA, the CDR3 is TGTGCCAGCTCACCAGATCAGGGGGATGGCTACACCTTC. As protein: CASSPDQGDGYTF. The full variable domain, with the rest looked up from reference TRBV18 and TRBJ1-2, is NAGVMQNPRHLVRRRGQEARLRCSPMKGHSHVYWYRQLPEEGLKFMVYLQKENIIDESGMPKERFSAEFPKEGPSILRIQQVVRGDSAAYFCASSPDQGDGYTFGSGTRLTVV.

The CDR3 bases are TGTGCCAGCAGCGTAGTTAGCGGGGGCGGGTATGAGCAGTTCTTC. It is translated as CASSVVSGGGYEQFF. The chain is built from TRBV9 and TRBJ2-1, with 9 bases lining up with TRBD2. Per germline, CDR1 SGDLS and CDR2 YYNGEE. The junction had 6 bases not matched to a gene; V was cut back by 0 bases and J by 8 bases. The CDR3 is 15 amino acids.